Here is one T cell receptor beta chain with its context. This sample is part of a study of blood T cell repertoires in COVID-19. Looking at the study overall: Both acute and convalescent COVID-19 samples were obtained from the United States, Italy and Spain. In each case, the material was cDNA or gDNA derived from T cells, B-cell-depleted T cells, or PBMCs.

Profiled with immunoSEQ multiplex PCR; TCRdb holds only in-frame clones, not every one. The repertoire holds over 110,000 clones, roughly 87% seen once, with approximately 2% in the top ten. CDR3 length: 14 amino acids. V dropped 4 bases and J dropped 3; count of bases not matched to a gene: 5. Germline values: CDR1 LGHDT, CDR2 YNNKEL (reference sequence). Material: peripheral blood. V and J are TRBV3-1 (or the pseudogene TRBV3-2) and TRBJ1-1; 7 bases are shared with TRBD1. This receptor was identified in a man in his sixties or seventies with acute or convalescent COVID-19. The CDR3 loop is CASSRQGGDTEAFF. In nucleotides, the CDR3 is TGTGCCAGCAGCCGACAGGGTGGGGACACTGAAGCTTTCTTT.